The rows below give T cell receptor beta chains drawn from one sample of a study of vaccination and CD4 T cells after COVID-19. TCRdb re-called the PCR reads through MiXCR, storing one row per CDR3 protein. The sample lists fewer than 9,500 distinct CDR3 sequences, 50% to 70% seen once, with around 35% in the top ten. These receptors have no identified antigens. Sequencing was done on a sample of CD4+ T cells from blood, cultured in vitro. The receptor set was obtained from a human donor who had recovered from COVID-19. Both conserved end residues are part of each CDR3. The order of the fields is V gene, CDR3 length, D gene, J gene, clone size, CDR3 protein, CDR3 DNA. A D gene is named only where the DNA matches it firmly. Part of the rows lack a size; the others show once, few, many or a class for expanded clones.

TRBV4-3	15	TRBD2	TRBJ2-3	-	CASSQAAGGLDTQYF	TGCGCCAGCAGCCAAGCAGCGGGGGGGCTGGATACGCAGTATTTT
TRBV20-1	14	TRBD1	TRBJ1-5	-	CSAPRQGPNQPQHF	TGCAGTGCGCCCAGACAGGGTCCCAATCAGCCCCAGCATTTT
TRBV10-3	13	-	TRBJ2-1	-	CAIRRGGRDEQFF	TGTGCCATCAGGAGGGGGGGCCGGGATGAGCAGTTCTTC
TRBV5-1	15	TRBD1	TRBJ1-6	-	CASSLEGTAHDPLHF	TGCGCCAGCAGCTTGGAGGGGACAGCGCACGATCCCCTCCACTTT
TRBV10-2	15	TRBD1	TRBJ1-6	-	CASSDGQGGNSPLHF	TGCGCCAGCAGTGATGGACAGGGGGGCAATTCACCCCTCCACTTT
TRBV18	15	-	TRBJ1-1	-	CASSESTGSSTEAFF	TGTGCCAGCTCAGAGTCTACAGGGAGTTCGACTGAAGCTTTCTTT
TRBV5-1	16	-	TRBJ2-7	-	CASRRDTSPRSYEQYF	TGCGCCAGCAGGCGGGACACCTCCCCGAGGTCCTACGAGCAGTACTTC
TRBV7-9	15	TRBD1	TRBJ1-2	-	CASSARSTGTDGYTF	TGTGCCAGCAGCGCCCGTTCAACCGGGACAGATGGCTACACCTTC
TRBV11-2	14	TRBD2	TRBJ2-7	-	CASSRDYRSYEQYF	TGTGCCAGCAGCCGGGACTACCGCTCCTACGAGCAGTACTTC
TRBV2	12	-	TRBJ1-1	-	CASSEWGAEAFF	TGTGCCAGCAGTGAATGGGGGGCTGAAGCTTTCTTT
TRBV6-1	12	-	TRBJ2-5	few	CASSEWGETQYF	TGTGCCAGCAGTGAGTGGGGAGAGACCCAGTACTTC
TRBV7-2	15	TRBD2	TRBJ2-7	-	CASRQTSGNSYEQYF	TGTGCCAGCAGACAGACTAGCGGGAACTCCTACGAGCAGTACTTC
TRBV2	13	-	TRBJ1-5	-	CASMGRGNQPQHF	TGTGCCAGCATGGGACGAGGCAATCAGCCCCAGCATTTT
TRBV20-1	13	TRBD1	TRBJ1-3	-	CSAMGTGRNTIYF	TGCAGTGCTATGGGGACAGGTCGAAACACCATATATTTT
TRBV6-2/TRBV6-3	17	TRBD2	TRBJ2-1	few	CASSFRTSGVALGEQFF	TGTGCCAGCAGTTTCCGGACTAGCGGGGTTGCCCTTGGTGAGCAGTTCTTC
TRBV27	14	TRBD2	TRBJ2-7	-	CASSLREGSYEQYF	TGTGCCAGCAGTTTACGGGAGGGGTCCTACGAGCAGTACTTC
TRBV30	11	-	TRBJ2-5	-	CAWNLRGTQYF	TGTGCCTGGAATCTCAGGGGGACCCAGTACTTC
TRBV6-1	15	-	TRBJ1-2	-	CASSDAGGFGYGYTF	TGTGCCAGCAGTGATGCGGGGGGCTTCGGCTATGGCTACACCTTC
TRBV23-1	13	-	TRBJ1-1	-	CASSQGLNTEAFF	TGCGCCAGCAGTCAGGGGCTTAACACTGAAGCTTTCTTT
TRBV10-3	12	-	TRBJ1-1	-	CAASPPDREAFF	TGTGCCGCCTCACCCCCGGACCGGGAAGCTTTCTTT
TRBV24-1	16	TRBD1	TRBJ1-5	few	CATSGSDRGLSQPQHF	TGTGCCACCAGTGGGTCCGACAGGGGGCTTTCTCAGCCCCAGCATTTT
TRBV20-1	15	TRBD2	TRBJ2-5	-	CSAGSSGLPQETQYF	TGCAGTGCTGGCTCTAGCGGACTCCCTCAAGAGACCCAGTACTTC
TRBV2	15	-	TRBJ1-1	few	CASSAGTLADTEAFF	TGTGCCAGCAGTGCAGGGACCTTGGCGGACACTGAAGCTTTCTTT